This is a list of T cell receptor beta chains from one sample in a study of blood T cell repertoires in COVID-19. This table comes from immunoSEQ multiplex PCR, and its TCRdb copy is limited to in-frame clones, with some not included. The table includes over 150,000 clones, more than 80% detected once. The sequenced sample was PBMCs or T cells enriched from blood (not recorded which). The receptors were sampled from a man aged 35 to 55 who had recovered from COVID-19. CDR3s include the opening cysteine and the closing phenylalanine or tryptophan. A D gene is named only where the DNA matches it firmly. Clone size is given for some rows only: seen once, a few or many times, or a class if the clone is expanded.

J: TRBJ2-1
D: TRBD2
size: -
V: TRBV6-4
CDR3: CASSRTSSGNEQFF
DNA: TGTGCCAGCAGTCGGACTAGTTCGGGGAATGAGCAGTTCTTC

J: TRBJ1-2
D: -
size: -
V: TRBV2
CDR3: CASSEALPGKGDYGYTF
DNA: TGTGCCAGCAGTGAAGCGCTTCCTGGAAAAGGGGACTATGGCTACACCTTC

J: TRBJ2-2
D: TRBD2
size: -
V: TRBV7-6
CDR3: CASTEYGASGRYAGELFF
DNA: TGTGCCAGCACCGAATATGGGGCTAGCGGGAGATATGCCGGGGAGCTGTTTTTT

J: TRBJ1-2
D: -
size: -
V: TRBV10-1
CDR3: CASRTNRDSSGYTF
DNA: TGCGCCAGCAGAACAAACCGGGACTCCTCTGGCTACACCTTC

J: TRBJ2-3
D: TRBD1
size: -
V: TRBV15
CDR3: CATAGQGSPDTQYF
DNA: TGTGCCACCGCGGGACAGGGTAGCCCAGATACGCAGTATTTT

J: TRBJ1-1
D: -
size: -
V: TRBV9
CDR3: CASSPWDIIWTEAFF
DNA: TGTGCCAGCAGCCCCTGGGACATTATTTGGACTGAAGCTTTCTTT

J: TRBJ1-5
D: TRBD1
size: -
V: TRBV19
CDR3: CASSIVWAGGEKPQHF
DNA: TGTGCCAGTAGTATAGTTTGGGCAGGGGGCGAGAAGCCCCAGCATTTT

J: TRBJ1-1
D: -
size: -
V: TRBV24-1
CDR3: CATSEGGQRLPFF
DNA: TGTGCCACCAGTGAAGGGGGACAAAGGTTACCTTTCTTT

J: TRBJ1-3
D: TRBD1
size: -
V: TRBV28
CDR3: CASFRGFSSGNTIYF
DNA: TGTGCCAGCTTCAGGGGGTTTAGCTCTGGAAACACCATATATTTT

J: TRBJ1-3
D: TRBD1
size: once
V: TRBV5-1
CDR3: CASSLPRDRGTENTIYF
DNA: TGCGCCAGCAGCTTGCCGAGGGACAGGGGCACGGAAAACACCATATATTTT

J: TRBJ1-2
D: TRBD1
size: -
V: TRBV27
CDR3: CASSPGTGIYGYTF
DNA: TGTGCCAGCAGTCCCGGGACAGGGATATATGGCTACACCTTC

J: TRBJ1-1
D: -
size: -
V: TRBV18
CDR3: CASSPSTEAFF
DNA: TGTGCCAGCTCACCATCGACTGAAGCTTTCTTT

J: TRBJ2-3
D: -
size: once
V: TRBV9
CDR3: CASSAQTGADTQYF
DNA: TGTGCCAGCAGCGCGCAAACCGGGGCAGATACGCAGTATTTT

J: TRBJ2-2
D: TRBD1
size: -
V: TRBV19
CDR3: CASSSRTGTGELFF
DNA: TGTGCCAGTAGTTCCCGGACAGGGACCGGGGAGCTGTTTTTT

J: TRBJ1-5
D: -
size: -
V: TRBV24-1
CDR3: CATSDGGRGALGTQHF
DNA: TGTGCCACCAGTGATGGGGGGAGGGGGGCCCTTGGGACCCAGCATTTT

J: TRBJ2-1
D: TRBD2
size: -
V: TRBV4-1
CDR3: CASSQEGTTQEQFF
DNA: TGCGCCAGCAGCCAAGAGGGGACTACTCAGGAGCAGTTCTTC

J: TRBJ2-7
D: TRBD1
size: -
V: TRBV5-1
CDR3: CASSPNAGTGTYEQYF
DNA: TGCGCCAGCAGCCCCAACGCTGGGACAGGAACCTACGAGCAGTACTTC

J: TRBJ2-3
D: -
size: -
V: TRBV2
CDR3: CASTLTSISTDTQYF
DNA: TGTGCCAGCACTCTTACTAGCATCAGCACAGATACGCAGTATTTT

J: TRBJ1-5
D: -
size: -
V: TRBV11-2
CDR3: CASSLERGQPQHF
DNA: TGTGCCAGCAGCTTAGAGCGAGGTCAGCCCCAGCATTTT

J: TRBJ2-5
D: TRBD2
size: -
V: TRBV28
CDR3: CASSPLAERRETQYF
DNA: TGTGCCAGCAGTCCTCTAGCGGAACGCCGGGAGACCCAGTACTTC

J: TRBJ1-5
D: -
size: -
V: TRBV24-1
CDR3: CATSDTRIANQPQHF
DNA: TGTGCCACCAGTGATACGAGAATCGCAAATCAGCCCCAGCATTTT

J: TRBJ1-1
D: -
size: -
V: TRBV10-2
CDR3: CASSEVPPRGDTEAFF
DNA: TGCGCCAGCAGTGAAGTGCCTCCCCGGGGTGACACTGAAGCTTTCTTT

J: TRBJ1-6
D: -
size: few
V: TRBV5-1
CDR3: CASSLNRDYNSPLHF
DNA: TGCGCCAGCAGCTTAAACAGGGATTATAATTCACCCCTCCACTTT

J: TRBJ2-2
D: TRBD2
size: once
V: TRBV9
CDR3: CASSVGLAGKTGELFF
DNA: TGTGCCAGCAGCGTCGGACTAGCGGGAAAAACCGGGGAGCTGTTTTTT

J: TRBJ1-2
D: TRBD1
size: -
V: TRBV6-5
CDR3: CASSTRDRDGYTF
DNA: TGTGCCAGCAGTACCCGGGACAGGGATGGCTACACCTTC

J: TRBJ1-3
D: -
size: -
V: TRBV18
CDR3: CASSPPSRAGNTIYF
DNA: TGTGCCAGCTCACCACCGAGCAGGGCTGGAAACACCATATATTTT

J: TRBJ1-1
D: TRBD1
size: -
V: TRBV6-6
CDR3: CASSQGQGTEAFF
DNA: TGTGCCAGCAGCCAAGGACAGGGGACTGAAGCTTTCTTT

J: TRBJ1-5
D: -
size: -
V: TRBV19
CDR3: CASSGREANQPQHF
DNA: TGTGCCAGTAGTGGCCGGGAGGCTAATCAGCCCCAGCATTTT

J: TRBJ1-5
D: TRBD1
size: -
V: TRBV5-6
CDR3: CASSRTGTSNQPQHF
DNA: TGTGCCAGCAGCCGGACAGGCACAAGCAATCAGCCCCAGCATTTT

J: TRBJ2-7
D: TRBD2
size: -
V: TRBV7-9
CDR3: CASSLAGGYEQYF
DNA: TGTGCCAGCAGCTTGGCGGGGGGCTACGAGCAGTACTTC

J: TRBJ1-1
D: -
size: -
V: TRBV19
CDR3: CASSINQGGTEAFF
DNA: TGTGCCAGTAGTATCAATCAGGGTGGCACTGAAGCTTTCTTT

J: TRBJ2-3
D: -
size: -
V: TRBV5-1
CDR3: CASSWAGTEDTQYF
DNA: TGCGCCAGCAGCTGGGCGGGAACCGAAGATACGCAGTATTTT

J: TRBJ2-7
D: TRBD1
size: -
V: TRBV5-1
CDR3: CASSLRTGVGEQYF
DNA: TGCGCCAGCAGCTTGAGGACAGGGGTGGGCGAGCAGTACTTC

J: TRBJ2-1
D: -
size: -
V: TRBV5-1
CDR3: CASSRGWVGDYNEQFF
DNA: TGCGCCAGCAGCCGCGGTTGGGTGGGAGACTACAATGAGCAGTTCTTC

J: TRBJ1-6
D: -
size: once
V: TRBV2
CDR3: CASSPRASGDSLHF
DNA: TGTGCCAGCAGTCCCAGGGCATCGGGTGATTCCCTCCACTTT

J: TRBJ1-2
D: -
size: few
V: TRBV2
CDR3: CASSGEATNYGYTF
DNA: TGTGCCAGCAGTGGGGAGGCCACTAACTATGGCTACACCTTC

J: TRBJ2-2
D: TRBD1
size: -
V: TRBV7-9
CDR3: CASSPPGGGTGELFF
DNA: TGTGCCAGCTCCCCCCCAGGGGGCGGGACCGGGGAGCTGTTTTTT